These T cell receptor beta chains were read from a single sample in a study of T-cell reconstitution after alpha-beta-depleted transplantation in children. TCRdb reprocessed the PCR reads with MiXCR, giving one entry per CDR3 protein. In the table there are 640,000 or so distinct CDR3 sequences, 16% of which are singletons. The source was PBMCs from the stem cell graft donor, collected from the stem cell graft. Receptors were obtained from a human donor who donated a stem cell graft to a child with acute myeloid leukemia. Both conserved end residues are part of each CDR3. Fields, in order: J gene, D gene, V gene, clone size, CDR3 protein, CDR3 DNA. The D gene is left open where the match is weak. Part of the rows lack a size; the others show once, few, many or a class for expanded clones.

j_gene: TRBJ2-3; d_gene: -; v_gene: TRBV3-1; abundance: -; CDR3aa: CASSQGRAPFTDTQYF; CDR3nt: TGTGCCAGCAGCCAAGGACGGGCCCCCTTCACAGATACGCAGTATTTT
j_gene: TRBJ2-3; d_gene: -; v_gene: TRBV7-8; abundance: -; CDR3aa: CASSRAEDTQYF; CDR3nt: TGTGCCAGCAGCCGAGCGGAAGATACGCAGTATTTT
j_gene: TRBJ2-5; d_gene: -; v_gene: TRBV20-1; abundance: -; CDR3aa: CSARSSGRQETQYF; CDR3nt: TGCAGTGCTAGGTCAAGCGGCAGGCAAGAGACCCAGTACTTC
j_gene: TRBJ1-1; d_gene: -; v_gene: TRBV27; abundance: -; CDR3aa: CASSFIAGKMDTEAFF; CDR3nt: TGTGCCAGCAGTTTTATAGCCGGGAAAATGGACACTGAAGCTTTCTTT
j_gene: TRBJ2-2; d_gene: TRBD2; v_gene: TRBV5-6; abundance: -; CDR3aa: CASSLGGGANTGELFF; CDR3nt: TGTGCCAGCAGCTTGGGCGGGGGGGCGAACACCGGGGAGCTGTTTTTT
j_gene: TRBJ1-5; d_gene: TRBD1; v_gene: TRBV25-1; abundance: many; CDR3aa: CASEGQGVGQPQHF; CDR3nt: TGTGCCAGCGAGGGACAGGGGGTAGGTCAGCCCCAGCATTTT
j_gene: TRBJ2-3; d_gene: TRBD2; v_gene: TRBV20-1; abundance: few; CDR3aa: CSARRVAGSDTQYF; CDR3nt: TGCAGTGCTAGGCGGGTAGCGGGGTCGGATACGCAGTATTTT
j_gene: TRBJ2-5; d_gene: TRBD1; v_gene: TRBV5-6; abundance: few; CDR3aa: CASNLLPGQQETQYF; CDR3nt: TGTGCCAGCAACCTTTTACCGGGACAGCAAGAGACCCAGTACTTC
j_gene: TRBJ2-7; d_gene: -; v_gene: TRBV7-2; abundance: -; CDR3aa: CASSLGGGTSYEQYF; CDR3nt: TGTGCCAGCAGCTTAGGGGGCGGTACCTCCTACGAGCAGTACTTC
j_gene: TRBJ1-2; d_gene: -; v_gene: TRBV20-1; abundance: many; CDR3aa: CSARGGTQESVWSYGYTF; CDR3nt: TGCAGTGCTAGAGGGGGTACCCAGGAATCGGTTTGGAGCTATGGCTACACCTTC
j_gene: TRBJ2-2; d_gene: -; v_gene: TRBV7-9; abundance: -; CDR3aa: CASSSPQGLSTGELFF; CDR3nt: TGTGCCAGCAGCTCGCCCCAGGGGCTTTCCACCGGGGAGCTGTTTTTT
j_gene: TRBJ2-5; d_gene: -; v_gene: TRBV7-9; abundance: -; CDR3aa: CASSPVVGRPQETQYF; CDR3nt: TGTGCCAGCAGCCCGGTGGTGGGGCGCCCCCAAGAGACCCAGTACTTC
j_gene: TRBJ1-1; d_gene: -; v_gene: TRBV7-7; abundance: -; CDR3aa: CASSFRLGEAMNTEAFF; CDR3nt: TGTGCCAGCAGCTTTCGGTTGGGCGAAGCCATGAACACTGAAGCTTTCTTT
j_gene: TRBJ1-4; d_gene: TRBD1; v_gene: TRBV12-3/TRBV12-4; abundance: few; CDR3aa: CASRLGQGGTNEKLFF; CDR3nt: TGTGCCAGCAGACTAGGGCAGGGGGGCACTAATGAAAAACTGTTTTTT
j_gene: TRBJ1-1; d_gene: TRBD1; v_gene: TRBV5-1; abundance: -; CDR3aa: CASARTGETEAFF; CDR3nt: TGCGCCAGCGCCCGGACAGGGGAGACTGAAGCTTTCTTT
j_gene: TRBJ2-7; d_gene: -; v_gene: TRBV20-1; abundance: many; CDR3aa: CSARGEMAYEQYF; CDR3nt: TGCAGTGCTAGAGGGGAAATGGCCTACGAGCAGTACTTC
j_gene: TRBJ1-3; d_gene: -; v_gene: TRBV9; abundance: -; CDR3aa: CASSQGNTIYF; CDR3nt: TGTGCCAGCAGCCAAGGAAACACCATATATTTT
j_gene: TRBJ1-2; d_gene: -; v_gene: TRBV20-1; abundance: many; CDR3aa: CSASPLLQGFNYGYTF; CDR3nt: TGCAGTGCTAGTCCCCTCCTACAGGGTTTTAACTATGGCTACACCTTC
j_gene: TRBJ2-1; d_gene: TRBD2; v_gene: TRBV2; abundance: -; CDR3aa: CASSDSLAGASYNEQFF; CDR3nt: TGTGCCAGCAGTGATTCGCTAGCGGGGGCTTCCTACAATGAGCAGTTCTTC
j_gene: TRBJ2-7; d_gene: -; v_gene: TRBV7-2; abundance: -; CDR3aa: CASSPQRGGAYEQYF; CDR3nt: TGTGCCAGCAGCCCACAGAGAGGTGGGGCCTACGAGCAGTACTTC
j_gene: TRBJ1-2; d_gene: -; v_gene: TRBV9; abundance: many; CDR3aa: CASSAQGGVNYGYTF; CDR3nt: TGTGCCAGCAGCGCCCAGGGAGGAGTTAACTATGGCTACACCTTC
j_gene: TRBJ2-1; d_gene: TRBD1; v_gene: TRBV11-2; abundance: -; CDR3aa: CASSLVYGTGGELYNEQFF; CDR3nt: TGTGCCAGCAGCTTAGTCTACGGGACAGGGGGCGAGCTCTACAATGAGCAGTTCTTC
j_gene: TRBJ1-1; d_gene: -; v_gene: TRBV12-3/TRBV12-4; abundance: many; CDR3aa: CASSWRQADTEAFF; CDR3nt: TGTGCCAGCAGTTGGAGGCAGGCCGACACTGAAGCTTTCTTT
j_gene: TRBJ1-1; d_gene: TRBD1; v_gene: TRBV29-1; abundance: few; CDR3aa: CSVADRGGTEAFF; CDR3nt: TGCAGCGTTGCGGACAGGGGGGGGACTGAAGCTTTCTTT
j_gene: TRBJ2-3; d_gene: TRBD2; v_gene: TRBV20-1; abundance: many; CDR3aa: CSATDSRGASDTQYF; CDR3nt: TGCAGTGCGACTGACTCGCGGGGGGCCTCAGATACGCAGTATTTT
j_gene: TRBJ1-1; d_gene: TRBD1; v_gene: TRBV7-9; abundance: -; CDR3aa: CASSHTGVAFF; CDR3nt: TGTGCCAGCAGCCATACAGGGGTAGCTTTCTTT
j_gene: TRBJ2-7; d_gene: TRBD1; v_gene: TRBV5-5; abundance: -; CDR3aa: CASSEGQGFTYEQYF; CDR3nt: TGTGCCAGCAGCGAGGGACAGGGCTTTACCTACGAGCAGTACTTC
j_gene: TRBJ1-6; d_gene: TRBD1; v_gene: TRBV10-1; abundance: -; CDR3aa: CASSWDRAGSPLHF; CDR3nt: TGCGCCAGCAGTTGGGACAGGGCTGGTTCACCCCTCCACTTT
j_gene: TRBJ1-1; d_gene: -; v_gene: TRBV27; abundance: many; CDR3aa: CASSFSDGEAFF; CDR3nt: TGTGCCAGCAGTTTTTCAGACGGTGAAGCTTTCTTT
j_gene: TRBJ1-5; d_gene: -; v_gene: TRBV7-2; abundance: many; CDR3aa: CASSLGPSNQPQHF; CDR3nt: TGTGCCAGCAGCTTAGGCCCTAGCAATCAGCCCCAGCATTTT
j_gene: TRBJ2-1; d_gene: -; v_gene: TRBV4-3; abundance: -; CDR3aa: CASSQDREEGHQAF; CDR3nt: TGCGCCAGCAGCCAAGATAGGGAGGAGGGGCATCAGGCATTC
j_gene: TRBJ1-1; d_gene: -; v_gene: TRBV7-9; abundance: -; CDR3aa: CASSPKGRGANTEAFF; CDR3nt: TGTGCCAGCAGCCCAAAGGGACGTGGAGCGAACACTGAAGCTTTCTTT
j_gene: TRBJ1-6; d_gene: -; v_gene: TRBV7-2; abundance: many; CDR3aa: CASSLAGYNSPLHF; CDR3nt: TGTGCCAGCAGCTTAGCGGGGTATAATTCACCCCTCCACTTT
j_gene: TRBJ2-1; d_gene: -; v_gene: TRBV5-6; abundance: -; CDR3aa: CASSLNPALDNEQFF; CDR3nt: TGTGCCAGCAGCTTGAACCCCGCCTTGGACAATGAGCAGTTCTTC
j_gene: TRBJ1-5; d_gene: -; v_gene: TRBV20-1; abundance: -; CDR3aa: CSALRGGYSNQPQHF; CDR3nt: TGCAGTGCCCTGAGGGGCGGCTATAGCAATCAGCCCCAGCATTTT
j_gene: TRBJ2-7; d_gene: -; v_gene: TRBV4-3; abundance: -; CDR3aa: CASSQDFARSYEQYF; CDR3nt: TGCGCCAGCAGCCAAGATTTTGCGAGGTCCTACGAGCAGTACTTC
j_gene: TRBJ2-2; d_gene: TRBD2; v_gene: TRBV2; abundance: few; CDR3aa: CASSGLAGGPGELFF; CDR3nt: TGTGCCAGCAGCGGACTAGCGGGGGGCCCCGGGGAGCTGTTTTTT
j_gene: TRBJ2-7; d_gene: TRBD1; v_gene: TRBV11-2; abundance: -; CDR3aa: CASSSPFTGGRYSYEQYF; CDR3nt: TGTGCCAGCAGCTCGCCGTTCACAGGGGGAAGATATTCCTACGAGCAGTACTTC
j_gene: TRBJ2-1; d_gene: TRBD2; v_gene: TRBV20-1; abundance: few; CDR3aa: CSARDWVGSGGHNEQFF; CDR3nt: TGCAGTGCTAGAGACTGGGTGGGTAGCGGGGGTCACAATGAGCAGTTTTTC
j_gene: TRBJ1-5; d_gene: -; v_gene: TRBV5-8; abundance: few; CDR3aa: CASGRTRDQPQHF; CDR3nt: TGTGCCAGCGGCAGGACTCGCGATCAGCCCCAGCATTTT
j_gene: TRBJ1-3; d_gene: -; v_gene: TRBV20-1; abundance: many; CDR3aa: CSDLEGTGNTIYF; CDR3nt: TGCAGTGATTTAGAGGGGACTGGAAACACCATATATTTT
j_gene: TRBJ2-1; d_gene: -; v_gene: TRBV4-3; abundance: few; CDR3aa: CASSQDRLYNEQFF; CDR3nt: TGCGCCAGCAGCCAGGACAGACTTTACAATGAGCAGTTCTTC